This is a list of T cell receptor beta chains from one sample in a study of T cell responses to AZD1222 COVID-19 vaccine. Sequenced by immunoSEQ multiplex PCR; TCRdb stores in-frame clones only, minus some. The sample holds roughly 260,000 clones, 85% to 95% seen once. The sample here was peripheral blood, taken on day 0 of AZD1222 vaccination. Receptor source: an adult in good health. Both conserved end residues are part of each CDR3. The order of the fields is V gene, J gene, D gene, clone size, CDR3 DNA, CDR3 protein. A D gene is named only where the DNA matches it firmly. Some rows have no size entry. The others give once, few or many, or a class for an expanded clone.

V: TRBV7-9; J: TRBJ2-7; D: TRBD1; size: NA; DNA: TGTGCCAGCAGCACACAGGGGGCCTCCCGGGAGAAGCAGTACTTC; CDR3: CASSTQGASREKQYF
V: TRBV19; J: TRBJ2-1; D: NA; size: NA; DNA: TGTGCCAGTAGTATAGCCGGGACGGTCTCCTACAATGAGCAGTTCTTC; CDR3: CASSIAGTVSYNEQFF
V: TRBV2; J: TRBJ2-3; D: TRBD1; size: NA; DNA: TGTGCCAGCTCGGGACAGTTGACAGATACGCAGTATTTT; CDR3: CASSGQLTDTQYF
V: TRBV27; J: TRBJ1-1; D: NA; size: NA; DNA: TGTGCCAGCAGTTTATCAGGGTACCTGAACACTGAAGCTTTCTTT; CDR3: CASSLSGYLNTEAFF
V: TRBV7-2; J: TRBJ2-2; D: NA; size: NA; DNA: TGTGCCAGCAGCTCCATAGGGGCCGGGGAGCTGTTTTTT; CDR3: CASSSIGAGELFF
V: TRBV28; J: TRBJ2-1; D: NA; size: NA; DNA: TGTGCCAGCAGTACCCTCGGGAGCGGGTCCTACAATGAGCAGTTCTTC; CDR3: CASSTLGSGSYNEQFF
V: TRBV19; J: TRBJ2-5; D: NA; size: NA; DNA: TGTGCCAGTAGCCATTATCGTAGGGAAGAGACCCAGTACTTC; CDR3: CASSHYRREETQYF
V: TRBV7-9; J: TRBJ1-2; D: NA; size: NA; DNA: TGTGCCAGCAGCCCAACCAGGGGAGCTAACTATGGCTACACCTTC; CDR3: CASSPTRGANYGYTF
V: TRBV28; J: TRBJ1-2; D: NA; size: NA; DNA: TGTGCCAGCAGTTTGGCGGGTTATGGCTACACCTTC; CDR3: CASSLAGYGYTF
V: TRBV28; J: TRBJ1-2; D: NA; size: NA; DNA: TGTGCCAGCAGTAGGGGGGGGAGTACTAATGGCTACACCTTC; CDR3: CASSRGGSTNGYTF
V: TRBV6-4; J: TRBJ2-2; D: NA; size: NA; DNA: TGTGCCAGCCGACAGGTCGGCGGGGAGCTGTTTTTT; CDR3: CASRQVGGELFF
V: TRBV3-1/TRBV3-2; J: TRBJ1-3; D: NA; size: NA; DNA: TGTGCCAGCAGCCCCAGGGAATCTGGAAACACCATATATTTT; CDR3: CASSPRESGNTIYF
V: TRBV19; J: TRBJ2-1; D: TRBD1; size: NA; DNA: TGTGCCAGTAGTATTGGGGGACAGATCTACAATGAGCAGTTCTTC; CDR3: CASSIGGQIYNEQFF
V: TRBV7-9; J: TRBJ1-3; D: TRBD1; size: NA; DNA: TGTGCCAGCAGCCCGACAGGGGCCTCTGGAAACACCATATATTTT; CDR3: CASSPTGASGNTIYF
V: TRBV6-5; J: TRBJ2-3; D: TRBD2; size: NA; DNA: TGTGCCAGCAGGCTCACGGGGGGGCTTAAAGATACGCAGTATTTT; CDR3: CASRLTGGLKDTQYF
V: TRBV5-1; J: TRBJ1-1; D: NA; size: NA; DNA: TGCGCCAGCGTAGCCCTTCCGGGGTCGAACACTGAAGCTTTCTTT; CDR3: CASVALPGSNTEAFF
V: TRBV5-1; J: TRBJ2-1; D: NA; size: NA; DNA: TGCGCCAGCAGCCAGGGGTCCGCCTACAATGAGCAGTTCTTC; CDR3: CASSQGSAYNEQFF
V: TRBV10-3; J: TRBJ2-7; D: TRBD2; size: NA; DNA: TGTGCCATCAGTGACACTAGCGGGAGTAGTACCTACGAGCAGTACTTC; CDR3: CAISDTSGSSTYEQYF
V: TRBV28; J: TRBJ2-3; D: TRBD1; size: NA; DNA: TGTGCCAGCAGTACCCTGGACAGGGATGCAGATACGCAGTATTTT; CDR3: CASSTLDRDADTQYF
V: TRBV6-1; J: TRBJ2-7; D: NA; size: NA; DNA: TGTGCCAGCAGTGAAGCGGGAGGAAGATCCGAGCAGTACTTC; CDR3: CASSEAGGRSEQYF
V: TRBV2; J: TRBJ1-1; D: NA; size: NA; DNA: TGTGCCAGCAGCCCGTCGGGGGAGGGCACTGAAGCTTTCTTT; CDR3: CASSPSGEGTEAFF
V: TRBV28; J: TRBJ2-7; D: NA; size: NA; DNA: TGTGCCAGCAGAGGGAACATCTGGGAGCAGTACTTC; CDR3: CASRGNIWEQYF
V: TRBV25-1; J: TRBJ2-7; D: NA; size: NA; DNA: TGTGCCAGGGACTCGATCCCCTCCTACGAGCAGTACTTC; CDR3: CARDSIPSYEQYF
V: TRBV9; J: TRBJ2-7; D: NA; size: once; DNA: TGTGCCAGCAGCCCGACTACTACACAAAACTACGAGCAGTACTTC; CDR3: CASSPTTTQNYEQYF
V: TRBV5-5; J: TRBJ1-5; D: NA; size: NA; DNA: TGTGCCAGCCGGTGGGGCAATCAGCCCCAGCATTTT; CDR3: CASRWGNQPQHF
V: TRBV3-1/TRBV3-2; J: TRBJ2-1; D: TRBD2; size: NA; DNA: TGTGCCAGCAGCCAAGATCCTAGCGGGGGCACAAATGAGCAGTTCTTC; CDR3: CASSQDPSGGTNEQFF
V: TRBV30; J: TRBJ1-1; D: TRBD1; size: NA; DNA: TGTGCCTGGAGTATACAGGGGTGGAGTGAAGCTTTCTTT; CDR3: CAWSIQGWSEAFF
V: TRBV28; J: TRBJ1-6; D: NA; size: NA; DNA: TGTGCCAGCAGTCCCAATAATTCACCCCTCCACTTT; CDR3: CASSPNNSPLHF
V: TRBV4-2; J: TRBJ1-6; D: NA; size: NA; DNA: TGTGCCAGCAGCCAGGCCCGGGACGAAGCTTATTCACCCCTCCACTTT; CDR3: CASSQARDEAYSPLHF
V: TRBV29-1; J: TRBJ2-6; D: TRBD1; size: NA; DNA: TGCAGCGTTGTTGACAGGGTCGGGGCCAACGTCCTGACTTTC; CDR3: CSVVDRVGANVLTF
V: TRBV6-6; J: TRBJ2-5; D: TRBD2; size: NA; DNA: TGTGCCAGCAGTGACCCCGCTAGCGGGAAAGAGACCCAGTACTTC; CDR3: CASSDPASGKETQYF
V: TRBV18; J: TRBJ2-1; D: NA; size: NA; DNA: TGTGCCAGCTCATCCACAGGGCTTGAGCAGTTCTTC; CDR3: CASSSTGLEQFF
V: TRBV5-1; J: TRBJ2-7; D: TRBD1; size: NA; DNA: TGCGCCAGCAGACAAACCCCCGGGACAGGGGACGAGCAGTACTTC; CDR3: CASRQTPGTGDEQYF
V: TRBV12-3/TRBV12-4; J: TRBJ1-1; D: NA; size: NA; DNA: TGTGCCAGCAGTTTTGACTTGAACACTGAAGCTTTCTTT; CDR3: CASSFDLNTEAFF
V: TRBV4-1; J: TRBJ2-5; D: NA; size: NA; DNA: TGCGCCAGCAGCCTTCTAGCACAGGAGACCCAGTACTTC; CDR3: CASSLLAQETQYF
V: TRBV28; J: TRBJ1-5; D: NA; size: NA; DNA: TGTGCCAGCAGTTCCCAGGGTGGTAGCAATCAGCCCCAGCATTTT; CDR3: CASSSQGGSNQPQHF
V: TRBV28; J: TRBJ2-1; D: TRBD2; size: NA; DNA: TGTGCCAGCAGTTTGATAAGCGGGAGGGGACACAATGAGCAGTTCTTC; CDR3: CASSLISGRGHNEQFF
V: TRBV2; J: TRBJ1-1; D: NA; size: NA; DNA: TGTGCCAGCACCCAACAGGGGAACACTGAAGCTTTCTTT; CDR3: CASTQQGNTEAFF
V: TRBV5-1; J: TRBJ2-7; D: TRBD1; size: NA; DNA: TGCGCCAGCAGCTTTTCTGGACAGGGACCCTACGAGCAGTACTTC; CDR3: CASSFSGQGPYEQYF
V: TRBV7-3; J: TRBJ2-2; D: NA; size: NA; DNA: TGTGCCAGCAGCTTACTGGGTGCCGGGGAGCTGTTTTTT; CDR3: CASSLLGAGELFF
V: TRBV7-9; J: TRBJ1-1; D: NA; size: few; DNA: TGTGCCAGCAGCCCGACACTTGAAGCTTTCTTT; CDR3: CASSPTLEAFF
V: TRBV11-3; J: TRBJ1-1; D: NA; size: NA; DNA: TGTGCCAGCAGCTTGAAGGGGACGACTGAAGCTTTCTTT; CDR3: CASSLKGTTEAFF
V: TRBV12-3/TRBV12-4; J: TRBJ2-7; D: NA; size: NA; DNA: TGTGCCAGCAGGGGGGATCTTTACGAGCAGTACTTC; CDR3: CASRGDLYEQYF
V: TRBV3-1/TRBV3-2; J: TRBJ1-2; D: TRBD1; size: NA; DNA: TGTGCCAGCAGCCAAGCCACAGGGGGCCGTGGCTACACCTTC; CDR3: CASSQATGGRGYTF
V: TRBV5-1; J: TRBJ1-6; D: NA; size: NA; DNA: TGCGCCAGCAGCTCCATAGGCGGGCAGGGCGATTCACCCCTCCACTTT; CDR3: CASSSIGGQGDSPLHF
V: TRBV4-1; J: TRBJ1-2; D: NA; size: NA; DNA: TGCGCCAGCAGCCAAGATCAATTGGGGCTCAGCTATGGCTACACCTTC; CDR3: CASSQDQLGLSYGYTF
V: TRBV7-9; J: TRBJ2-7; D: TRBD2; size: NA; DNA: TGTGCCAGCAGCTTAATTAGCGGGACTACGACCTACGAGCAGTACTTC; CDR3: CASSLISGTTTYEQYF
V: TRBV18; J: TRBJ1-5; D: TRBD1; size: NA; DNA: TGTGCCAGCTCACCAGGACAGGAGAGTAGCAATCAGCCCCAGCATTTT; CDR3: CASSPGQESSNQPQHF
V: TRBV12-3/TRBV12-4; J: TRBJ2-1; D: NA; size: NA; DNA: TGTGCCAGCAGTTTCGGGATAAACAATGAGCAGTTCTTC; CDR3: CASSFGINNEQFF
V: TRBV15; J: TRBJ2-7; D: NA; size: NA; DNA: TGTGCCACCAGCAGAGATCGGCTACCCTCTGGAGAGCAGTACTTC; CDR3: CATSRDRLPSGEQYF
V: TRBV6-5; J: TRBJ1-1; D: NA; size: NA; DNA: TGTGCCAGCAAAGAACGGGACGGTGACGCTGAAGCTTTCTTT; CDR3: CASKERDGDAEAFF
V: TRBV28; J: TRBJ2-7; D: NA; size: NA; DNA: TGTGCCACCCTCCCCCCGGGGTATGGCGAGCAGTACTTC; CDR3: CATLPPGYGEQYF
V: TRBV19; J: TRBJ2-3; D: TRBD1; size: NA; DNA: TGTGCCAGTAGTATAGGGACAGGGGGAAGCACAGATACGCAGTATTTT; CDR3: CASSIGTGGSTDTQYF